The source of this TCR beta chain is a study of neoadjuvant anti-PD-1 for oral cavity cancer. Overall study: Patients without progression got a fourth dose around day 43. Overall study results and limits: After neoadjuvant nivolumab, PBMC T cell clonality was significantly higher in non-responders than responders. Higher pretreatment Treg/Th17 ratios tracked higher pretreatment blood clonality.

Germline V gene data show CDR1 as SGHTA and CDR2 as FQGNSA. V lost 0 bases and J lost 9, with 27 bases in between. This CDR3 is 18 amino acids long. The sample's time point: after neoadjuvant nivolumab, at surgical resection. Data came from immunoSEQ multiplex PCR; TCRdb stores just in-frame clones and leaves some out. The profile shows approximately 30,000 clones, about 80% of them singletons. A note on this clone: Its antigen is currently unknown.

The sample consisted of PBMCs, taken after nivolumab (anti-PD-1) treatment. This clonotype was obtained from a person between 40 and 85 years old with oral cavity squamous cell carcinoma. This chain uses TRBV7-2 with TRBJ2-7, with TRBD1 as a possible D gene (6 bases). CDR3 coding DNA: TGTGCCAGCAGCTTAGCCAGTCGAACAACCGAAAAGGGACATTGGCAGTACTTC. Translated, it gives CASSLASRTTEKGHWQYF.